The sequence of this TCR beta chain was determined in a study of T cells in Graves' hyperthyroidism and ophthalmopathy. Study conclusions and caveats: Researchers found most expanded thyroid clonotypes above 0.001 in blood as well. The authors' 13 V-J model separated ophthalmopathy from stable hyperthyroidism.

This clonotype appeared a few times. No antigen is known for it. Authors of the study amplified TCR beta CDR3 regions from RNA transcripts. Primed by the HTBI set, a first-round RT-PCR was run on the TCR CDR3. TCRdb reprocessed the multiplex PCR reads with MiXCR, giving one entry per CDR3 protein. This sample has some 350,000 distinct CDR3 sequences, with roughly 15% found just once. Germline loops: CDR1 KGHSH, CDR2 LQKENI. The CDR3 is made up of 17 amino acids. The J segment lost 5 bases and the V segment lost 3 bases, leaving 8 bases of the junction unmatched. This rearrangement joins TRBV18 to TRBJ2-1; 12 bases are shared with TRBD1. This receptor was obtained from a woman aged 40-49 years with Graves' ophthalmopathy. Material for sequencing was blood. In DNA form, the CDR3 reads TGTGCCAGCTCACCGTGGGGACAGGGGGCGCAGGACAATGAGCAGTTCTTC. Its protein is CASSPWGQGAQDNEQFF.